Listed below are T cell receptor beta chains from one sample, sequenced in a study of CD8+ T cells in alopecia areata. Generated by immunoSEQ multiplex PCR, the TCRdb table keeps only in-frame clones and is missing some. The sample records some 130,000 clones, about 50% being singletons. The starting material was CD8+ T cells sorted from blood, obtained at week 0. The receptors stem from a human donor with alopecia areata. CDR3s include the opening cysteine and the closing phenylalanine or tryptophan. A D gene is named only where the DNA matches it firmly. Size is stated for part of the rows, as once, few or many counts, or as a class when the clone is expanded.

abundance,len,j_gene,v_gene,d_gene,CDR3aa,CDR3nt
NA,14,TRBJ2-2,TRBV19,TRBD1,CASWTGANTGELFF,TGTGCCAGCTGGACAGGGGCGAACACCGGGGAGCTGTTTTTT
NA,14,TRBJ2-7,TRBV4-1,NA,CASSQVQGSYEQYF,TGCGCCAGCAGCCAAGTGCAGGGTTCCTACGAGCAGTACTTC
NA,13,TRBJ1-2,TRBV30,NA,CAWSDGTLYGYTF,TGTGCCTGGAGTGACGGGACCTTATATGGCTACACCTTC
few,14,TRBJ2-5,TRBV4-1,NA,CASSQPGPQETQYF,TGCGCCAGCAGCCAACCAGGACCGCAAGAGACCCAGTACTTC
few,13,TRBJ1-1,TRBV18,NA,CASRGHMNTEAFF,TGTGCCAGCCGGGGACACATGAACACTGAAGCTTTCTTT
few,12,TRBJ2-7,TRBV6-6,NA,CASSYGSWEQYF,TGTGCCAGCAGTTACGGGTCGTGGGAGCAGTACTTC
NA,17,TRBJ2-2,TRBV12-5,TRBD2,CASGLVASGGSTGELFF,TGTGCTAGTGGTTTGGTAGCCAGCGGGGGCAGCACCGGGGAGCTGTTTTTT
NA,12,TRBJ1-2,TRBV13,NA,CASSLSTYGYTF,TGTGCCAGCAGTCTGTCCACTTATGGCTACACCTTC
few,13,TRBJ1-1,TRBV4-3,NA,CASSQGDWTEAFF,TGCGCCAGCAGCCAAGGGGATTGGACTGAAGCTTTCTTT
few,16,TRBJ2-1,TRBV6-6,TRBD1,CASSLTWTGGRDEQFF,TGTGCCAGCAGTTTAACCTGGACAGGGGGCAGGGATGAGCAGTTCTTC
few,16,TRBJ2-1,TRBV19,TRBD1,CASSIGPRGSSYEQFF,TGTGCCAGTAGTATAGGACCCAGGGGGAGTTCCTATGAGCAGTTCTTC
NA,15,TRBJ2-7,TRBV2,TRBD1,CASSVWGQGQYEQYF,TGTGCCAGCAGTGTTTGGGGACAGGGTCAGTACGAGCAGTACTTC
NA,15,TRBJ2-7,TRBV7-9,TRBD1,CASSLGGTGSYEQYF,TGTGCCAGCAGCTTAGGCGGGACAGGGTCCTACGAGCAGTACTTC
once,11,TRBJ1-2,TRBV29-1,NA,CSAWLGQGYTF,TGCAGCGCCTGGCTGGGGCAGGGCTACACCTTC
NA,12,TRBJ2-1,TRBV29-1,NA,CSVSTGFHEQFF,TGCAGCGTGTCAACAGGGTTCCATGAGCAGTTCTTC
NA,15,TRBJ1-1,TRBV30,NA,CAWSVPRGGITEAFF,TGTGCCTGGAGTGTCCCGCGGGGGGGGATCACTGAAGCTTTCTTT
few,13,TRBJ2-1,TRBV6-4,NA,CASSQGFYNEQFF,TGTGCCAGCAGCCAGGGGTTCTACAATGAGCAGTTCTTC
NA,14,TRBJ2-7,TRBV6-6,NA,CASSYPDRTDEQYF,TGTGCCAGCAGTTACCCCGACAGGACGGATGAGCAGTACTTC
NA,14,TRBJ2-2,TRBV9,NA,CASSPGGDTGELFF,TGTGCCAGCAGCCCCGGGGGAGACACCGGGGAGCTGTTTTTT
few,14,TRBJ2-7,TRBV29-1,NA,CSVELPDQTYEQYF,TGCAGCGTTGAACTCCCCGACCAAACCTACGAGCAGTACTTC
NA,15,TRBJ2-3,TRBV6-5,NA,CASTTPQAGTDTQYF,TGTGCCAGCACGACCCCCCAGGCAGGCACAGATACGCAGTATTTT
few,16,TRBJ1-5,TRBV4-2,TRBD1,CASSHGTGGSNQPQHF,TGTGCCAGCAGCCACGGGACAGGCGGAAGCAATCAGCCCCAGCATTTT
few,14,TRBJ1-3,TRBV30,NA,CAWSVLISGNTIYF,TGTGCCTGGAGTGTACTCATCTCTGGAAACACCATATATTTT
NA,15,TRBJ2-7,TRBV6-5,NA,CASSYSGQDSYEQYF,TGTGCCAGCAGTTACTCTGGTCAGGACTCCTACGAGCAGTACTTC
NA,14,TRBJ2-1,TRBV9,TRBD2,CASSQTSGDNEQFF,TGTGCCAGCAGCCAGACTAGCGGGGACAATGAGCAGTTCTTC
NA,15,TRBJ2-3,TRBV19,TRBD1,CASSTTGVFTDTQYF,TGTGCCAGTAGTACGACAGGGGTTTTCACAGATACGCAGTATTTT
few,16,TRBJ2-1,TRBV4-1,NA,CASSHASGLLDDEQFF,TGTGCCAGCAGCCATGCCTCGGGACTCCTTGACGATGAGCAGTTCTTC
NA,13,TRBJ1-6,TRBV6-5,NA,CASSYSASSPLHF,TGTGCCAGCAGTTACTCAGCCTCCTCACCCCTCCACTTT
few,10,TRBJ1-1,TRBV29-1,NA,CSVTGREAFF,TGCAGCGTAACGGGCCGTGAAGCTTTCTTT
NA,15,TRBJ2-5,TRBV30,TRBD1,CAWDTVRGLKETQYF,TGTGCCTGGGATACGGTGAGGGGGCTGAAGGAGACCCAGTACTTC
NA,14,TRBJ2-7,TRBV7-3,TRBD1,CASSLQDRVYEQYF,TGTGCCAGCAGCTTACAGGACAGGGTCTACGAGCAGTACTTC
few,16,TRBJ2-3,TRBV30,NA,CAWWSGDSKITDTQYF,TGTGCCTGGTGGTCGGGGGACAGCAAGATCACAGATACGCAGTATTTT
NA,14,TRBJ1-1,TRBV9,NA,CASSVEGLNTEAFF,TGTGCCAGCAGCGTAGAGGGCCTAAACACTGAAGCTTTCTTT
NA,13,TRBJ2-7,TRBV30,NA,CAWSLGSPGEQYF,TGTGCCTGGTCTCTCGGGAGTCCGGGAGAGCAGTACTTC
few,15,TRBJ1-2,TRBV5-6,TRBD1,CASSRGQGDDYGYTF,TGTGCCAGCAGCAGAGGACAGGGTGATGACTATGGCTACACCTTC
few,16,TRBJ2-3,TRBV2,NA,CASTSGPYSSTDTQYF,TGTGCCAGCACCTCGGGACCGTACTCTAGCACAGATACGCAGTATTTT
few,10,TRBJ1-2,TRBV5-4,NA,CASSTTSGTF,TGTGCCAGCAGCACTACGTCGGGCACCTTC
few,14,TRBJ2-7,TRBV13,NA,CASSLGGRSYEQYF,TGTGCCAGCAGCTTAGGGGGCCGATCCTACGAGCAGTACTTC
NA,13,TRBJ2-7,TRBV29-1,TRBD1,CSARTGGTYEQYF,TGCAGCGCCCGGACAGGGGGAACCTACGAGCAGTACTTC
NA,12,TRBJ1-3,TRBV5-1,NA,CASSNDGNTIYF,TGCGCCAGCAGCAACGACGGAAACACCATATATTTT